These 23 T cell receptor beta chains originate from one sample sequenced in a study of neoadjuvant nivolumab and ipilimumab in lung cancer. The assay was immunoSEQ multiplex PCR, and TCRdb's table has in-frame clones only and misses some. The sample carries around 30,000 clones, over 80% recorded once. The material was peripheral blood, obtained before neoadjuvant nivolumab, alone or with ipilimumab. Every receptor here comes from an adult with non-small cell lung cancer.

The V call is TRBV4-3, the J call TRBJ2-1; a weak D match, TRBD2 (6 bases). Per the germline V gene, CDR1 is LGHNA and CDR2 is YSLEER. V dropped 0 bases and J dropped 8 bases, with 14 bases sitting between them. The CDR3 length is 15 residues. The CDR3 spells CASSQDRTWGDEQFF. The CDR3 DNA reads as TGCGCCAGCAGCCAAGATCGGACGTGGGGGGATGAGCAGTTCTTC.

The count of this clone is one. The V gene is TRBV9, the J gene TRBJ1-4; perhaps TRBD1 as D (6 bases). With 4 bases removed from V and 2 bases from J, the gap between germline ends came to 12 bases. This CDR3 region has 15 residues. The germline V gene encodes CDR1 SGDLS and CDR2 YYNGEE. CDR3 nucleotides: TGTGCCAGCAGCATAGCCCAGGGGACTAATGAAAAACTGTTTTTT. It yields the protein CASSIAQGTNEKLFF.

The chain joins TRBV5-4 to TRBJ2-5; weak D call: TRBD1 (6 bases). The germline V gene has CDR1 SGHNT and CDR2 YYREEE (reference sequence). The CDR3 totals 12 residues. Trimming took off 4 bases at V and 6 bases at J, with 10 bases between the two ends. For the CDR3, the DNA is TGTGCCAGCAGCACGGACAGCCAGACCCAGTACTTC. Its translation: CASSTDSQTQYF.

The rearrangement links TRBV19 to TRBJ2-7; TRBD2 is a possible D gene (7 bases). The V and J ends lost 7 bases and 7 bases respectively, with 17 bases between them. There are 13 residues in the CDR3. The V gene's germline CDR1 is LNHDA and CDR2 SQIVND (reference sequence). CDR3 in DNA: TGTGCCAGTAAGCGGGACATCGGAGGGGAGCAGTACTTC. Amino acids: CASKRDIGGEQYF. Full variable domain (outside the CDR3, taken from reference TRBV19 and TRBJ2-7): DGGITQSPKYLFRKEGQNVTLSCEQNLNHDAMYWYRQDPGQGLRLIYYSQIVNDFQKGDIAEGYSVSREKKESFPLTVTSAQKNPTAFYLCASKRDIGGEQYFGPGTRLTVT.

The rearrangement uses TRBV10-3 and TRBJ1-6; unclear D gene. Germline assignment: CDR1 ENHRY and CDR2 SYGVKD. V gave up 7 bases and J gave up 5 bases, with 12 bases separating them. The CDR3 is made up of 14 amino acids. The CDR3 region is CAIKGDRNNSPLHF. Written as DNA, the CDR3 is TGTGCCATCAAAGGTGACCGAAATAATTCACCCCTCCACTTT.

A single count supports this clone. The chain carries TRBV21-1 and TRBJ1-1; no check of the table's D call, TRBD1, against the DNA was made. TRBV21-1 is designated a pseudogene. The CDR3 has 16 amino acids. The chain's CDR3 is CASSKAQDSLNTEAFF. The CDR3 coding sequence is TGTGCCAGCAGCAAAGCGCAGGACAGTTTGAACACTGAAGCTTTCTTT.

The J gene is TRBJ1-2, the V gene TRBV7-9; unclear D gene. This CDR3 has 14 amino acids. CDR1 and CDR2 (germline): SEHNR, FQNEAQ (reference sequence). The ends were cut back, 2 bases at V and 8 bases at J, with 15 bases in the middle. CDR3 in amino acids: CASSLYPPAEGYTF. The CDR3 coding sequence is TGTGCCAGCAGCTTATATCCTCCAGCCGAAGGCTACACCTTC.

Here the CDR3 DNA reads TGTGCCAGCAGCCTTATGACCATCAGTGGGACTGAAGCTTTCTTT. It translates to CASSLMTISGTEAFF. The V gene is TRBV14, the J gene TRBJ1-1; D unresolved. The CDR3 runs 15 residues. CDR1 and CDR2 from the germline V gene are SGHDN and FVKESK. V shed 4 bases and J shed 5 bases, with 17 bases lying between them.

CDR3 region: CASSLDSLTPGFF. CDR3 DNA sequence: TGTGCCAGCAGCTTAGATTCCTTGACTCCCGGGTTCTTC. V and J are TRBV7-2 and TRBJ2-1; no reliable D call. CDR1 and CDR2 from the germline V gene are SGHTA and FQGNSA. The CDR3 has 13 amino acids. The V end lost 1 base, the J end lost 15 bases, and 16 bases lay between the germline ends.

This sequence joins TRBV6-1 and TRBJ1-1, with D unclear. Germline lookup yields CDR1 MNHNS and CDR2 SASEGT. V shed 6 bases and J shed 4 bases, with 15 bases lying between them. The CDR3 extends over 14 amino acids. CDR3 in amino acids: CASRHAQLGTEAFF. In nucleotides, the CDR3 is TGTGCCAGCAGGCACGCACAGTTGGGCACTGAAGCTTTCTTT.

The CDR3 is CASSLSVFNEKLFF. The DNA of the CDR3 is TGTGCCAGCAGCTTAAGCGTATTTAATGAAAAACTGTTTTTT. The chain joins TRBV7-2 to TRBJ1-4, with D unresolved. Germline CDR1 and CDR2: SGHTA and FQGNSA. The germline V and J ends were trimmed by 2 bases and 4 bases, with 8 bases remaining between them. This CDR3 is built from 14 residues.

A single count supports this clone. This chain joins TRBV4-2 and TRBJ2-3; the match to TRBD2 covers 10 bases. CDR1 and CDR2 from the germline V gene are LGHNA and YNFKEQ. The CDR3 length is 16 residues. J lost 5 bases, V lost 2 bases, and 7 bases had no gene match. CDR3 in amino acids: CASSQTSGGAVDTQYF. Written as DNA, the CDR3 is TGTGCCAGCAGCCAAACCAGCGGGGGGGCGGTAGATACGCAGTATTTT.

This chain links TRBV19 with TRBJ1-5; tentative D call: TRBD1 (5 bases). The CDR3 spans 13 residues. The V gene lost 4 bases and the J gene lost 9 bases, with 13 bases spanning the gap. The germline gives CDR1 LNHDA, CDR2 SQIVND (reference sequence). Written as DNA, the CDR3 is TGTGCCAGTAGTAAGCAGGGATACTGGCCCCAGCATTTT. It yields the protein CASSKQGYWPQHF.

The chain is built from TRBV5-1 and TRBJ2-3; 8 nucleotides match TRBD1. V shed 0 bases and J 4 bases; nucleotides not matched to a gene: 4. The CDR3 has 15 residues. Germline V gene data show CDR1 as SGHRS and CDR2 as YFSETQ. The CDR3 loop is CASSLDQGAADTQYF. DNA for the CDR3: TGCGCCAGCAGCTTGGACCAGGGGGCGGCAGATACGCAGTATTTT. Variable domain in full (rest from reference TRBV5-1 and TRBJ2-3): KAGVTQTPRYLIKTRGQQVTLSCSPISGHRSVSWYQQTPGQGLQFLFEYFSETQRNKGNFPGRFSGRQFSNSRSEMNVSTLELGDSALYLCASSLDQGAADTQYFGPGTRLTVL.

The genes are TRBV10-3 and TRBJ2-2; tentatively, D is TRBD1 (6 bases). V was shortened by 0 bases and J by 0 bases, with 8 bases between the two germline ends. This CDR3 spans 16 amino acids. CDR1 and CDR2 from the germline V gene are ENHRY and SYGVKD. The CDR3 nucleotides read TGTGCCATCAGTGAGTCGGGGACACCGAACACCGGGGAGCTGTTTTTT. Translated: CAISESGTPNTGELFF.

CDR3 sequence reads: CASSIMNRAYEQYF. In DNA, the CDR3 is TGTGCCAGTAGTATAATGAACAGGGCCTACGAGCAGTACTTC. This chain connects TRBV19 to TRBJ2-7, with TRBD1 as a possible D gene (6 bases). CDR3 size: 14 residues. Trimming removed 2 bases from V and 2 bases from J, with 10 bases in between. Germline V gene sequence: CDR1 LNHDA, CDR2 SQIVND (reference sequence).

The genes are TRBV5-1 and TRBJ2-3; D gene unclear. CDR3 size: 14 residues. Looked up from germline, CDR1 is SGHRS and CDR2 is YFSETQ. V lost 3 bases and J 1 base, leaving 9 bases between the germline ends. Here the CDR3 reads CASSWQVGTDTQYF. The CDR3 DNA is TGCGCCAGCAGCTGGCAGGTCGGCACAGATACGCAGTATTTT.

The gene calls are TRBV4-3 and TRBJ1-2; maybe TRBD1 (5 bases). The length of the CDR3 is 14 residues. V was trimmed by 0 bases and J by 4 bases, leaving 9 bases between them. CDR1 is LGHNA and CDR2 is YSLEER in the germline V gene. The CDR3 region is CASSQDGGGYGYTF. In DNA form, the CDR3 reads TGCGCCAGCAGCCAAGATGGGGGGGGCTATGGCTACACCTTC.

The V call is TRBV7-2, the J call TRBJ2-5; 8 bases agree with TRBD1. CDR1 and CDR2 from the germline V gene are SGHTA and FQGNSA. Unmatched junction bases numbered 8, after V lost 2 bases and J lost 3 bases. The CDR3 extends over 16 amino acids. In nucleotides, the CDR3 is TGTGCCAGCAGCTTAACGGGGGACAGGTCGGAAGAGACCCAGTACTTC. It encodes CASSLTGDRSEETQYF.

The J gene is TRBJ2-2, the V gene TRBV9, with 15 bases matching TRBD2. CDR1 and CDR2 from the germline V gene are SGDLS and YYNGEE. This CDR3 is built from 18 residues. J was trimmed by 2 bases and V by 7 bases; bases with no gene match: 9. Here the CDR3 reads CASGEGTSGGFNTGELFF. CDR3 sequence (DNA): TGTGCCAGCGGAGAAGGGACTAGCGGGGGGTTTAACACCGGGGAGCTGTTTTTT.

This chain uses TRBV19 with TRBJ2-2, with 7 bases identical to TRBD1. V lost 5 bases and J lost 4; bases outside the gene matches: 4. The CDR3 runs 14 residues. Germline V gives CDR1 LNHDA, CDR2 SQIVND (reference sequence). The CDR3 coding sequence is TGTGCCAGTAGTCCCGACAGGGCCACCGGGGAGCTGTTTTTT. Protein product: CASSPDRATGELFF.

This clone was found a few times. The chain combines TRBV5-1 with TRBJ1-1; a possible D gene is TRBD1 (5 bases). Germline values: CDR1 SGHRS, CDR2 YFSETQ. The CDR3 covers 14 residues. The V and J ends lost 0 bases and 3 bases respectively, with 9 bases between them. CDR3 DNA: TGCGCCAGCAGCTTGGCCAGCAGGGACACTGAAGCTTTCTTT. It translates to CASSLASRDTEAFF.

CDR3 residues: CASSLDRGGIQYF. As DNA, the CDR3 is TGTGCCAGCAGCTTAGACAGGGGCGGCATTCAGTACTTC. The rearrangement links TRBV11-2 to TRBJ2-4; possible D gene TRBD1, 6 bases. The V end was cut by 0 bases, the J end by 9 bases, with 9 bases between. The CDR3 consists of 13 residues. Per the germline V gene, CDR1 is SGHAT and CDR2 is FQNNGV.